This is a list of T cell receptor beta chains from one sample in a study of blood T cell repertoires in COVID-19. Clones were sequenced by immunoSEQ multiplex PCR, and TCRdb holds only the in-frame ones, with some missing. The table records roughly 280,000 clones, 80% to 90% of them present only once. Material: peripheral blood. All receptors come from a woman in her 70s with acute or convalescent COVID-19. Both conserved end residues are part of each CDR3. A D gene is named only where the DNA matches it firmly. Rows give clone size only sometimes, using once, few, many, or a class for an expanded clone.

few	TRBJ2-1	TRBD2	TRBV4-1	CASSPLPAGGASYNEQFF	TGCGCCAGCAGCCCTCTCCCAGCGGGGGGGGCCTCCTACAATGAGCAGTTCTTC
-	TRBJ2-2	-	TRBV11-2	CASSLPGADTGELFF	TGTGCCAGCAGCCTGCCGGGAGCGGACACCGGGGAGCTGTTTTTT
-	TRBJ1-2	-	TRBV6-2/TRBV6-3	CASSYPEEGYTF	TGTGCCAGCAGTTACCCCGAGGAAGGCTACACCTTC
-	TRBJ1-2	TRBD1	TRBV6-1	CASSAEWGQSLNYGYTF	TGTGCCAGCAGTGCTGAATGGGGACAGAGTTTAAACTATGGCTACACCTTC
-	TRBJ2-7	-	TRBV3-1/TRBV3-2	CASSQVGLEQYF	TGTGCCAGCAGCCAAGTGGGGCTCGAGCAGTACTTC
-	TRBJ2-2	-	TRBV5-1	CASSGRDMNTGELFF	TGCGCCAGCAGCGGCCGGGACATGAACACCGGGGAGCTGTTTTTT
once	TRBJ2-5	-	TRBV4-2	CASSQAAAAHQETQYF	TGTGCCAGCAGCCAAGCGGCGGCCGCACACCAAGAGACCCAGTACTTC
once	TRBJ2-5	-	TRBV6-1	CASSEDVRPGETQYF	TGTGCCAGCAGTGAAGATGTCAGGCCCGGAGAGACCCAGTACTTC
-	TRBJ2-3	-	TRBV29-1	CSVAGIETKSTDTQYF	TGCAGCGTTGCCGGGATTGAAACCAAAAGCACAGATACGCAGTATTTT
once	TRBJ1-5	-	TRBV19	CASSPDRSNQPQHF	TGTGCCAGTAGTCCAGACAGATCCAATCAGCCCCAGCATTTT
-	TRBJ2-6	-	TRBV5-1	CASSLAAGSGANVLTF	TGCGCCAGCAGCTTGGCTGCGGGCTCTGGGGCCAACGTCCTGACTTTC
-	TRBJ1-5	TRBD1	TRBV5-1	CASSPTGGDQPQHF	TGCGCCAGCAGCCCGACAGGGGGCGATCAGCCCCAGCATTTT
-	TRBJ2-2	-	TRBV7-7	CASSWGGLGTGELFF	TGTGCCAGCAGTTGGGGGGGCCTCGGCACCGGGGAGCTGTTTTTT
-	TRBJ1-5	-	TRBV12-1	CASSRPGTGWRQPQHF	TGTGCCAGCAGCCGTCCCGGGACAGGGTGGCGTCAGCCCCAGCATTTT
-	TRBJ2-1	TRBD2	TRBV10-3	CAISGDGGRNEQFF	TGTGCCATCAGCGGGGACGGGGGGAGAAATGAGCAGTTCTTC
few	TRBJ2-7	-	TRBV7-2	CASSSRQVYEQYF	TGTGCCAGCAGCTCAAGACAGGTGTACGAGCAGTACTTC
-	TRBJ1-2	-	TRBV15	CATSRDSGQANYGYIF	TGTGCCACCAGCAGAGATTCAGGACAAGCTAACTATGGCTACATCTTC
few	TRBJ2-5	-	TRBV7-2	CASSRGGREKTQYF	TGTGCCAGCAGCCGTGGAGGGCGGGAAAAGACCCAGTACTTC
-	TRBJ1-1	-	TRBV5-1	CASKAGLTEAFF	TGCGCCAGCAAGGCTGGGCTAACTGAAGCTTTCTTT
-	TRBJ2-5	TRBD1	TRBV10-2	CASRGVADREYRETQYF	TGCGCCAGCAGGGGGGTCGCGGACAGGGAATATCGAGAGACCCAGTACTTC
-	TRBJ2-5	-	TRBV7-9	CASSLSRDQETQYF	TGTGCCAGCAGCTTATCGAGGGACCAAGAGACCCAGTACTTC
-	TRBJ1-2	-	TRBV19	CASSIARGYGYTF	TGTGCCAGTAGTATAGCCAGGGGCTATGGCTACACCTTC
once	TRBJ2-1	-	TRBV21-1	CASSKTRGTGNFSSYNEQFF	TGTGCCAGCAGCAAAACTAGGGGGACAGGGAATTTCAGCAGCTACAATGAGCAGTTCTTC
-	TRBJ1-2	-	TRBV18	CASSSDTSNYGYTF	TGTGCCAGCTCCTCTGACACGTCTAACTATGGCTACACCTTC
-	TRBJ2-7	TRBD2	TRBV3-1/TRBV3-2	CASSQGPSGGSSSYEQYF	TGTGCCAGCAGCCAAGGGCCTAGCGGGGGTTCCAGTTCCTACGAGCAGTACTTC
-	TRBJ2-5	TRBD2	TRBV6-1	CASSESLPRPTSGAFRTQYF	TGTGCCAGCAGTGAATCTCTACCCCGCCCCACTAGCGGGGCCTTTCGGACCCAGTACTTC
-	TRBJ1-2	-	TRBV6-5	CASSYTGGGRGYTF	TGTGCCAGCAGTTACACCGGGGGGGGCCGGGGCTACACCTTC
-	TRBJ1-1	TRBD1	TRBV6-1	CASSDGGQKGAFF	TGTGCCAGCAGTGATGGGGGACAGAAAGGAGCTTTCTTT
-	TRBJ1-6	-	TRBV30	CAWSADRASPLHF	TGTGCCTGGAGTGCAGACAGAGCCTCACCCCTCCACTTT
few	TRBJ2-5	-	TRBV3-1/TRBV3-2	CASSRGGGKTQYF	TGTGCCAGCAGCCGAGGGGGGGGGAAGACCCAGTACTTC
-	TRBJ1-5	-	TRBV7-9	CASSPTDSNQPQHF	TGTGCCAGCAGCCCAACAGATAGCAATCAGCCCCAGCATTTT
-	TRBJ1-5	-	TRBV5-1	CASSLGGSNQPQHF	TGCGCCAGCAGCTTAGGCGGTAGCAATCAGCCCCAGCATTTT
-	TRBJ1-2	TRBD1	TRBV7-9	CASSHNLGDRGFAGYTF	TGTGCCAGCAGCCATAATTTGGGGGACAGGGGGTTCGCTGGCTACACCTTC
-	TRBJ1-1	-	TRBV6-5	CASSYTRTGRNTEAFF	TGTGCCAGCAGTTACACGCGCACAGGACGAAACACTGAAGCTTTCTTT
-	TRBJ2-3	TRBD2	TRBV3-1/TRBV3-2	CASSQRTSGQGTQYF	TGTGCCAGCAGCCAAAGAACTAGCGGGCAGGGGACGCAGTATTTT
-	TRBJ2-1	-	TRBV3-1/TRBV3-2	CASSHSGGKDEQFF	TGTGCCAGCAGCCATAGCGGCGGGAAGGATGAGCAGTTCTTC
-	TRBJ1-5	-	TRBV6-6	CASSYVGPRQPQHF	TGTGCCAGCAGTTACGTGGGGCCACGTCAGCCCCAGCATTTT
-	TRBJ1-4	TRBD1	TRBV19	CASSIGTGGLGEKLFF	TGTGCCAGTAGTATTGGGACAGGGGGTTTAGGTGAAAAACTGTTTTTT
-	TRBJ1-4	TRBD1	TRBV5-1	CASSFGQGGEKLFF	TGCGCCAGCAGCTTCGGACAGGGAGGGGAAAAACTGTTTTTT
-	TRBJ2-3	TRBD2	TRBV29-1	CSVSLAGVTDTQYF	TGCAGCGTCTCCCTAGCGGGGGTGACAGATACGCAGTATTTT
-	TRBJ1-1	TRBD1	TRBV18	CASSRGRENTEAFF	TGTGCCAGCTCTAGGGGGCGAGAGAACACTGAAGCTTTCTTT
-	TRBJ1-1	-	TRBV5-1	CASSLNGGASTEAFF	TGCGCCAGCAGCTTGAATGGGGGGGCCAGCACTGAAGCTTTCTTT
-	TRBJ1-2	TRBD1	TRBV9	CANPIEGQDGDYTF	TGTGCCAACCCGATCGAGGGACAGGATGGAGACTACACCTTC
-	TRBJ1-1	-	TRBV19	CASSYNREGLAFF	TGTGCCAGTAGTTACAACCGGGAGGGTTTAGCTTTCTTT
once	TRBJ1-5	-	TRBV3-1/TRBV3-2	CASSQGVSQISNQPQHF	TGTGCCAGCAGCCAAGGAGTTTCACAGATTAGCAATCAGCCCCAGCATTTT
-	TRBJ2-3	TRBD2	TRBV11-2	CASSLAQLAGGHTQYF	TGTGCCAGCAGCTTAGCCCAACTAGCGGGGGGCCATACGCAGTATTTT
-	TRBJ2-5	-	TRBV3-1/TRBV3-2	CASSQDIQTQYF	TGTGCCAGCAGCCAAGATATTCAGACCCAGTACTTC
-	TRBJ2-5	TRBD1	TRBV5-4	CASRGGTGGLEETQYF	TGTGCCAGCAGGGGAGGGACAGGGGGATTGGAAGAGACCCAGTACTTC
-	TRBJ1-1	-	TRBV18	CASSPSRDTEAFF	TGTGCCAGCTCACCAAGCAGGGACACTGAAGCTTTCTTT